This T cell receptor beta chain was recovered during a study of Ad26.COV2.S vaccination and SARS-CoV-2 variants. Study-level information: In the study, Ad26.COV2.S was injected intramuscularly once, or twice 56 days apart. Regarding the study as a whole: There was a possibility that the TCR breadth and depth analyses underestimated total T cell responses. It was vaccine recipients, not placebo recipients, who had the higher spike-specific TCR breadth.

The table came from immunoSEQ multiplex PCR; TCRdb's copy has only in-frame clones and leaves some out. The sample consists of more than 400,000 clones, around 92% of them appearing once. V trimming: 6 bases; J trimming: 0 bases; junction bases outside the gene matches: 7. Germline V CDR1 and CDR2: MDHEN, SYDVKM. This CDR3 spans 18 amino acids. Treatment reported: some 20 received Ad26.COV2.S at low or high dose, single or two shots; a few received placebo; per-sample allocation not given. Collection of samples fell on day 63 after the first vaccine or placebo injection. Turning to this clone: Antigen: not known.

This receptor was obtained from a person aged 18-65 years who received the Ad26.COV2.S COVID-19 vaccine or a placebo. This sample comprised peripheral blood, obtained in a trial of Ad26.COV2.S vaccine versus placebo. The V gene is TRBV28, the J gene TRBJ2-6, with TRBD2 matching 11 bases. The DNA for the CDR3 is TGTGCCAGCAGAGGTAGCGGGGGGGCCGTCTCTGGGGCCAACGTCCTGACTTTC. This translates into CASRGSGGAVSGANVLTF.